Below, 27 T cell receptor beta chains from the same sample are listed, as sequenced in a study of T-cell memory formation after mild COVID-19. A single record per CDR3 protein comes from TCRdb applying MiXCR to the 5' RACE reads. In the table there are 200,000 to 300,000 distinct CDR3 sequences, roughly 14% of which are singletons. Sequencing was done on a sample of PBMCs or a T cell subset sorted from them (not recorded which). These receptors were taken from an adult woman who had mild COVID-19 (a few samples of this study predate the infection). Cell type and time point are not known.

CDR3 sequence reads: CASPGSLVGELFF. The CDR3 nucleotides are TGCGCCAGTCCGGGCTCTTTAGTCGGGGAGCTGTTTTTT. The chain has TRBV10-1 and TRBJ2-2; D uncertain. V was pared by 9 bases and J by 7 bases, with 15 bases between. The CDR3 extends over 13 amino acids. In germline, CDR1 is WNHNN, CDR2 SYGVQD (reference sequence).

This clonotype has just a few counts. The J gene is TRBJ1-6, the V gene TRBV6-1; weak D call: TRBD1 (6 bases). Germline V CDR1 and CDR2: MNHNS, SASEGT. This CDR3 is built from 13 residues. Trimming took off 7 bases at V and 8 bases at J, with 12 bases between the two ends. The CDR3 DNA is TGTGCCAGCAAGGGGGGCAACGATTCACCCCTCCACTTT. It translates to CASKGGNDSPLHF.

The chain employs TRBV11-2 and TRBJ1-1; tentatively, D is TRBD1 (5 bases). The germline V and J ends were trimmed by 6 bases and 6 bases, with 20 bases remaining between them. This CDR3 is 15 amino acids long. Germline assignment: CDR1 SGHAT and CDR2 FQNNGV. The CDR3 spells CASRLTRGLGPEAFF. The CDR3 coding sequence is TGTGCCAGCAGACTAACACGGGGGTTGGGTCCTGAAGCTTTCTTT.

The V and J genes are TRBV20-1 and TRBJ2-1; 9 bases match TRBD1. This CDR3 has 15 residues. Germline loops: CDR1 DFQATT, CDR2 SNEGSKA (reference sequence). J was trimmed by 8 bases and V by 0 bases; bases with no gene match: 8. CDR3 in amino acids: CSARDRDRGVYEQFF. The CDR3 DNA reads as TGCAGTGCTAGAGATCGAGACAGGGGGGTTTATGAGCAGTTCTTC.

This clonotype was counted once. J is TRBJ2-3 and V is TRBV5-1, with TRBD2 identical over 13 bases. Germline CDR1 and CDR2: SGHRS and YFSETQ. The trim removed 1 base at V and 1 base at J, leaving 3 bases unmatched. The CDR3 runs 17 residues. CDR3: CASSLTSGRGGTDTQYF. CDR3 coding DNA: TGCGCCAGCAGCTTGACTAGCGGGAGGGGAGGCACAGATACGCAGTATTTT.

This clonotype has at least ten counts. This chain links TRBV5-1 with TRBJ2-1; D is unclear. Germline V lookup: CDR1 SGHRS, CDR2 YFSETQ. The CDR3 loop spans 15 amino acids. Trimming removed 0 bases at V and 3 bases at J, with 10 bases between. The chain's CDR3 is CASSLASTLYNEQFF. CDR3 nucleotides: TGCGCCAGCAGCTTGGCCAGTACCCTCTACAATGAGCAGTTCTTC.

This clonotype has only a few counts. The chain carries TRBV5-1 and TRBJ1-2, with TRBD1 identical over 9 bases. The CDR3 runs 16 residues. CDR1 and CDR2 from the germline V gene are SGHRS and YFSETQ. Trimming took 4 bases from V and 4 from J; bases not matched to a gene: 11. The CDR3 here is CASSLPGQGRTYGYTF. The CDR3 coding sequence is TGCGCCAGCAGCCTCCCCGGACAGGGGCGGACCTATGGCTACACCTTC. The variable domain in full, with the rest retrieved from reference TRBV5-1 and TRBJ1-2, is KAGVTQTPRYLIKTRGQQVTLSCSPISGHRSVSWYQQTPGQGLQFLFEYFSETQRNKGNFPGRFSGRQFSNSRSEMNVSTLELGDSALYLCASSLPGQGRTYGYTFGSGTRLTVV.

The V call is TRBV18, the J call TRBJ2-7, with 7 bases fitting TRBD1. The CDR3 length is 16 residues. Trimming removed 4 bases from V and 5 bases from J; junction bases left unmatched: 14. Per the germline V gene, CDR1 is KGHSH and CDR2 is LQKENI. CDR3 sequence: CASSRNSPGQNHEQYF. The CDR3 DNA sequence: TGTGCCAGCTCACGAAATTCTCCGGGACAGAACCACGAGCAGTACTTC. The full variable domain, completed using reference TRBV18 and TRBJ2-7, is NAGVMQNPRHLVRRRGQEARLRCSPMKGHSHVYWYRQLPEEGLKFMVYLQKENIIDESGMPKERFSAEFPKEGPSILRIQQVVRGDSAAYFCASSRNSPGQNHEQYFGPGTRLTVT.

This clonotype was seen a handful of times. The rearrangement uses TRBV12-3 or TRBV12-4 and TRBJ2-7, with a weak D call TRBD2 (5 bases). V was cut by 4 bases and J by 5 bases, with 12 bases left in between. CDR3 size: 13 residues. CDR3 in DNA: TGTGCCAGCAGTTGGACTCAAAGGCACGAGCAGTACTTC. Protein product: CASSWTQRHEQYF.

J is TRBJ1-5 and V is TRBV5-1; 7 nucleotides agree with TRBD1. The V gene's germline CDR1 is SGHRS and CDR2 YFSETQ. This CDR3 is 14 amino acids long. J was trimmed by 6 bases and V by 4 bases; bases with no gene match: 7. This CDR3 reads CASSIDRDTQPQHF. The CDR3 bases are TGCGCCAGCAGCATCGACAGGGACACTCAGCCCCAGCATTTT.

J is TRBJ2-7 and V is TRBV5-1; TRBD1 agrees at 8 bases. From germline, CDR1 is SGHRS and CDR2 YFSETQ. V was pared by 4 bases and J by 3 bases, with 3 bases of the junction left unmatched. CDR3 size: 13 residues. CDR3 bases: TGCGCCAGCAGCGATGGACAGGGCTACGAGCAGTACTTC. It specifies CASSDGQGYEQYF.

The chain links TRBV12-3 or TRBV12-4 to TRBJ2-1, with D possibly being TRBD2 (6 bases). V lost 3 bases, J lost 9 bases, and 12 bases lay in between. This CDR3 comprises 13 residues. CDR3 bases: TGTGCCAGCAGTTTTTCCTGGGACTCTGAGCAGTTCTTC. This sequence encodes CASSFSWDSEQFF.

This clonotype was detected only a few times. The chain carries TRBV29-1 and TRBJ2-2; tentatively, D is TRBD2 (5 bases). The germline CDR1 and CDR2 sequences are SQVTM and ANQGSEA. V lost 4 bases to trimming and J lost 6 bases, with 9 bases between them. The CDR3 is made up of 12 amino acids. CDR3 region: CSVAGSSGELFF. The CDR3 coding sequence is TGCAGCGTTGCGGGGTCTTCCGGGGAGCTGTTTTTT.

The rearrangement links TRBV12-3 or TRBV12-4 to TRBJ1-1; D gene uncertain. V was cut by 6 bases and J by 3 bases, with 8 bases left in between. The CDR3 totals 12 residues. CDR3 DNA sequence: TGTGCCAGCAGGGCCGGGGACACTGAAGCTTTCTTT. Protein: CASRAGDTEAFF.

V gene TRBV20-1 combines with J gene TRBJ1-1; 7 positions match TRBD1. Germline CDR1 is DFQATT and CDR2 is SNEGSKA (reference sequence). The V and J ends lost 3 bases and 3 bases, in that order; junction bases with no gene match: 13. The CDR3 length is 16 residues. In DNA form, the CDR3 reads TGCAGTGCTAGGGGACAGTACGATGCACCGGACACTGAAGCTTTCTTT. This codes for CSARGQYDAPDTEAFF.

This clonotype was detected only a few times. This chain joins TRBV29-1 and TRBJ1-4, with a tentative D call TRBD1 (6 bases). Trimming took off 4 bases at V and 0 bases at J, with 9 bases between the two ends. This CDR3 spans 14 amino acids. Germline-derived CDR1 and CDR2 are SQVTM and ANQGSEA. CDR3 nucleotide sequence: TGCAGCGTTGGGGACACCCCAACTAATGAAAAACTGTTTTTT. As protein: CSVGDTPTNEKLFF.

The J gene is TRBJ2-7, the V gene TRBV3-1, with D possibly TRBD1 on 5 matching bases. This CDR3 is built from 13 residues. V lost 2 bases, J lost 2 bases, and 7 bases lay in between. The germline V gene encodes CDR1 LGHDT and CDR2 YNNKEL (reference sequence). CDR3 sequence: CASSQLGPYEQYF. The CDR3 coding sequence is TGTGCCAGCAGCCAACTGGGGCCCTACGAGCAGTACTTC.

The chain employs TRBV24-1 and TRBJ2-1; the match to TRBD1 covers 7 bases. This CDR3 is built from 13 residues. V lost 4 bases to trimming and J lost 10 bases; unmatched junction nucleotides: 6. From germline, CDR1 is KGHDR and CDR2 SFDVKD. The CDR3 DNA follows: TGTGCCACCAGTGAACGACAGGGTGGGGAGCAGTTCTTC. It is translated as CATSERQGGEQFF.

This clonotype has ten or more counts. This chain joins TRBV5-1 and TRBJ2-3; no reliable D call. V was cut by 0 bases and J by 0 bases, with 5 bases left in between. Germline CDR1 is SGHRS and CDR2 is YFSETQ. The CDR3 length is 14 residues. The CDR3 DNA is TGCGCCAGCAGCTTGGGGAGAAGCACAGATACGCAGTATTTT. Its protein is CASSLGRSTDTQYF.

J is TRBJ1-2 and V is TRBV7-9; 9 bases line up with TRBD1. The CDR3 is 15 residues long. J was trimmed by 4 bases and V by 5 bases; bases with no gene match: 8. Germline V lookup: CDR1 SEHNR, CDR2 FQNEAQ (reference sequence). CDR3: CASSPGDRVAYGYTF. CDR3 DNA sequence: TGTGCCAGCAGCCCAGGGGACAGGGTGGCCTATGGCTACACCTTC.

The chain carries TRBV24-1 and TRBJ1-5, with D possibly being TRBD1 (6 bases). The CDR3 extends over 15 amino acids. The germline CDR1 and CDR2 sequences are KGHDR and SFDVKD. Trimming took off 3 bases at V and 11 bases at J, with 19 bases between the two ends. CDR3 sequence reads: CATSDRGGGGASQHF. The CDR3 bases are TGTGCCACCAGTGATCGCGGAGGGGGAGGGGCGTCCCAGCATTTT.

This clonotype was seen only a few times. J is TRBJ1-2 and V is TRBV21-1; TRBD1, the D gene given by the table, was not confirmed from the DNA. TRBV21-1 is designated a pseudogene. This CDR3 contains 19 residues. The CDR3 sequence is CASSKRPRGNSWGDYGYTF. For the CDR3, the DNA is TGTGCCAGCAGCAAACGTCCCCGGGGAAATTCCTGGGGGGACTATGGCTACACCTTC.

The CDR3 loop is CASSQSGNGYTF. CDR3 nucleotides: TGTGCCAGCAGCCAATCGGGGAATGGCTACACCTTC. The chain couples TRBV14 to TRBJ1-2; D is uncertain. CDR3 length: 12 amino acids. Germline-derived CDR1 and CDR2 are SGHDN and FVKESK. The V end lost 2 bases, the J end lost 6 bases, and 7 bases lay between the germline ends.

The gene calls are TRBV2 and TRBJ2-1, with TRBD1 matching over 9 bases. CDR3 length: 15 amino acids. The trim removed 4 bases at V and 6 bases at J, leaving 7 bases unmatched. The germline CDR1 and CDR2 sequences are SNHLY and FYNNEI. CDR3 nucleotide sequence: TGTGCCAGCAGTGGGGACAGGGTCGCCGCCAATGAGCAGTTCTTC. Its protein is CASSGDRVAANEQFF. Together with reference TRBV2 and TRBJ2-1, the CDR3 gives the full variable domain: EPEVTQTPSHQVTQMGQEVILRCVPISNHLYFYWYRQILGQKVEFLVSFYNNEISEKSEIFDDQFSVERPDGSNFTLKIRSTKLEDSAMYFCASSGDRVAANEQFFGPGTRLTVL.

The J gene is TRBJ2-6, the V gene TRBV7-6; TRBD2 matches at 8 bases. In germline, CDR1 is SGHVS, CDR2 FNYEAQ. V shed 5 bases, J shed 4 bases, and the junction held 4 bases outside the gene matches. The CDR3 runs 15 residues. CDR3 nucleotides: TGTGCCAGCAGCCGGGAGGGATCCGGGGCCAACGTCCTGACTTTC. As protein: CASSREGSGANVLTF.

This clonotype was seen only a few times. The chain links TRBV29-1 to TRBJ2-5; D might be TRBD1 (7 bases). With 5 bases removed from V and 4 bases from J, the gap between germline ends came to 17 bases. The CDR3 extends over 14 amino acids. Germline CDR1 and CDR2: SQVTM and ANQGSEA. The DNA for the CDR3 is TGCAGCGTTCTCCTGACAGGGCGGGGAGAGACCCAGTACTTC. Translated: CSVLLTGRGETQYF.

Turning to this clonotype: One end of the junction does not line up with germline, which may come from a read error. V usage is TRBV7-2 and J usage is TRBJ2-3, with 10 positions matching TRBD1. The CDR3 contains 14 residues. Per the germline V gene, CDR1 is SGHTA and CDR2 is FQGNSA. For the CDR3, the DNA is TGTGCCAGCAGATTAGACAGGGGGCGAGATACGCAGTATTTT. Protein product: CASRLDRGRDTQYF. Full variable domain (outside the CDR3, taken from reference TRBV7-2 and TRBJ2-3): GAGVSQSPSNKVTEKGKDVELRCDPISGHTALYWYRQSLGQGLEFLIYFQGNSAPDKSGLPSDRFSAERTGGSVSTLTIQRTQQEDSAVYLCASRLDRGRDTQYFGPGTRLTVL.